This TCR beta chain derives from a study of cytomegalovirus exposure and HLA in healthy donors. The study's findings and limits: A later analysis reportedly found that, within productive TCRs, an Asian-associated ancestry cluster had fewer N-insertions than the mean observed across the approximately 700 donors. Within the data, a cluster of highly shared sequence variants was likely a sequencing artifact.

Primers for the PCR totalled 60 Vbeta and 13 Jbeta. The assay was immunoSEQ multiplex PCR, and TCRdb's table has in-frame clones only and misses some. The profile covers about 160,000 clones, with 55% to 70% appearing a single time and 5.5% to 9% taken by the ten largest. The CDR3 spans 15 residues. Germline lookup yields CDR1 LNHDA and CDR2 SQIVND (reference sequence). The junction had 7 bases not matched to a gene; V was cut back by 5 bases and J by 6 bases. Comments on this clone: The antigen remains unidentified.

Sequenced sample: PBMCs. The sequence was obtained from a woman between 55 and 75 years old in good health and CMV-seropositive. The rearrangement links TRBV19 to TRBJ1-5; TRBD1 agrees at 10 bases. The DNA for the CDR3 is TGTGCCAGTAGTCAACCGGGACAGGGGCCTCAGCCCCAGCATTTT. This gives the protein CASSQPGQGPQPQHF.